This T cell receptor (beta chain) was captured in a study of shared clonotypes between healthy human individuals. The study, taken as a whole, reports: Non-shared clonotypes had lower generation probabilities than clonotypes shared by all four sorted-subset donors. Genetic and exposure-history diversity was limited by the few donors. Roughly 5% was the fraction of naive CD4 clonotypes found shared across a few donors.

Germline CDR1 and CDR2: SQVTM and ANQGSEA. This CDR3 region has 12 residues. The V end lost 4 bases, the J end lost 5 bases, and 9 bases lay between the germline ends. Points on this clone: What it binds is not known.

At a deep level, the assay was run. The method was immunoSEQ multiplex PCR; TCRdb's version includes in-frame clones alone and lacks a portion of them. The table lists approximately 2.3 million clones, approximately 95% of them singletons. The sequenced sample consisted of naive CD4+ T cells from PBMCs. Subset: CD45RA+ positively selected. The clonotype comes from a man aged 18-30 years in good health. Some clones in this sample may be carry-over from other donors' samples. The V and J genes are TRBV29-1 and TRBJ1-3; D remains unclear. DNA for the CDR3: TGCAGCGTTGTCCCACCTCGAAACACCATATATTTT. Encoded protein: CSVVPPRNTIYF.